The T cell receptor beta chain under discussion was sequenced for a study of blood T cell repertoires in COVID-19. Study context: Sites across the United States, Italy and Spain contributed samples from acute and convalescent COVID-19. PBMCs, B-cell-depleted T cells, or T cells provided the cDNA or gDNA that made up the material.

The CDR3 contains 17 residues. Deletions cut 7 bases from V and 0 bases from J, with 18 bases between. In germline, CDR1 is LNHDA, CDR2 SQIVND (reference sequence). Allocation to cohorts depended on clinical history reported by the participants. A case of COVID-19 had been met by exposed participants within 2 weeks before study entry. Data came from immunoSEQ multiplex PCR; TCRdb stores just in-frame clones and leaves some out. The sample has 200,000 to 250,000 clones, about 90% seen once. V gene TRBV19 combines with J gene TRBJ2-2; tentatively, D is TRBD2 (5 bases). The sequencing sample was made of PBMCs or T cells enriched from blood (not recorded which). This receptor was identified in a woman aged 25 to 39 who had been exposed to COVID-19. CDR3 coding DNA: TGTGCCAGTAAGGGATTTTTCCAGCGGACGAACACCGGGGAGCTGTTTTTT. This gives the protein CASKGFFQRTNTGELFF. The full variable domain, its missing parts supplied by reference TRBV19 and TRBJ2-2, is DGGITQSPKYLFRKEGQNVTLSCEQNLNHDAMYWYRQDPGQGLRLIYYSQIVNDFQKGDIAEGYSVSREKKESFPLTVTSAQKNPTAFYLCASKGFFQRTNTGELFFGEGSRLTVL.